Presented here are 18 T cell receptor beta chains from one specimen sequenced in a study of blood T cells in healthy people across ages. Then a second PCR, running about 6 to 12 cycles, was carried out with a sample-barcoded 5' primer and a J-beta primer mix. One entry per CDR3 protein results from TCRdb running MiXCR on the 5' RACE reads. The sample contains around 690,000 distinct CDR3 sequences, 45% to 65% of which appear only once. What was sequenced was blood. All receptors derive from a man aged 55 to 70 in good health.

This chain joins TRBV20-1 and TRBJ1-5; 7 bases line up with TRBD1. J was trimmed by 6 bases and V by 0 bases; bases with no gene match: 11. The CDR3 has 16 residues. The germline V gene has CDR1 DFQATT and CDR2 SNEGSKA (reference sequence). The CDR3 nucleotides are TGCAGTGCTAGAGAGCCCGACAGGGCGAGTGGTCAGCCCCAGCATTTT. Translation: CSAREPDRASGQPQHF.

This clonotype was observed a few times. The V and J genes are TRBV6-5 and TRBJ2-7; TRBD2 aligns across 7 bases. TRBJ2-5 matches the DNA end more closely, so the J call is doubtful. The CDR3 has 15 residues. Per the germline V gene, CDR1 is MNHEY and CDR2 is SVGAGI. CDR3 bases: TGTGCCAGCAGTGGTGGAGCAGGGAGGGAAGAGACCCAGTACTTC. Translated: CASSGGAGREETQYF.

This clonotype was picked up a small number of times. The chain is built from TRBV6-2 or TRBV6-3 and TRBJ2-7; the match to TRBD1 covers 8 bases. J lost 5 bases, V lost 2 bases, and 5 bases had no gene match. The CDR3 contains 14 residues. Germline loops: CDR1 MNHEY, CDR2 SVGEGT. Here the CDR3 DNA reads TGTGCCAGCAGTTACAGGGCAGGGGGCCACGAGCAGTACTTC. This gives the protein CASSYRAGGHEQYF.

This rearrangement joins TRBV15 to TRBJ2-5; 11 positions agree with TRBD2. The CDR3 covers 17 residues. From germline, CDR1 is LNHNV and CDR2 YYDKDF (reference sequence). The junction had 9 bases not matched to a gene; V was cut back by 1 base and J by 5 bases. In nucleotides, the CDR3 is TGTGCCACCAGCAGAGGGCTAGCGGGGGGTCAAGGGGAGACCCAGTACTTC. Amino acid sequence: CATSRGLAGGQGETQYF.

This sequence joins TRBV28 and TRBJ2-5; possibly TRBD2 for D (5 bases). V was cut by 7 bases and J by 9 bases, with 15 bases left in between. In germline, CDR1 is MDHEN, CDR2 SYDVKM. CDR3 length: 12 amino acids. DNA of the CDR3: TGTGCCAGCACTTCTCCACGGGATTCCCAGTACTTC. This gives the protein CASTSPRDSQYF.

The chain employs TRBV29-1 and TRBJ1-2; the match to TRBD1 covers 7 bases. Germline V gene lookup returns CDR1 SQVTM and CDR2 ANQGSEA. The trim removed 1 base at V and 6 bases at J, leaving 2 bases unmatched. The CDR3 totals 12 residues. CDR3 in DNA: TGCAGCGTTGAAGGACAGGGTAATGGCTACACCTTC. It yields the protein CSVEGQGNGYTF.

The chain employs TRBV10-1 and TRBJ2-5; D tentatively fits TRBD1 or TRBD2 (5 bases each). The germline CDR1 and CDR2 sequences are WNHNN and SYGVQD (reference sequence). The CDR3 consists of 15 residues. V was pared by 1 base and J by 0 bases, with 9 bases between. CDR3 DNA: TGCGCCAGCAGTGAGTTTGGGACCTACCAAGAGACCCAGTACTTC. This gives the protein CASSEFGTYQETQYF.

This clonotype was observed a few times. The chain employs TRBV29-1 and TRBJ1-1, with D perhaps TRBD1 (5 bases). The germline V gene has CDR1 SQVTM and CDR2 ANQGSEA. V lost 6 bases and J lost 8, with 10 bases in between. CDR3 length: 10 amino acids. The CDR3 DNA reads TGCAGCGTGGGGGAGCTCGAAGCTTTCTTT. Amino acid sequence: CSVGELEAFF.

V and J are TRBV10-3 and TRBJ2-3; D possibly corresponds to TRBD2 (6 bases). The V end was cut by 10 bases, the J end by 2 bases, with 13 bases between. Germline V gene sequence: CDR1 ENHRY, CDR2 SYGVKD. The CDR3 has 13 residues. The CDR3 region is CATSLAVTDTQYF. As DNA, the CDR3 is TGTGCCACCTCACTAGCCGTCACAGATACGCAGTATTTT.

V and J are TRBV24-1 and TRBJ2-7; 8 nucleotides agree with TRBD1. With 7 bases clipped from V and 5 bases from J, the junction kept 15 bases outside the gene matches. The CDR3 sequence is 16 residues long. Germline V gives CDR1 KGHDR, CDR2 SFDVKD. The CDR3 region is CATRADPLTGADEQYF. The DNA of the CDR3 is TGTGCCACCAGGGCGGATCCCCTGACAGGGGCGGACGAGCAGTACTTC.

This clonotype was found a few times. The chain employs TRBV12-3 or TRBV12-4 and TRBJ1-6; 8 nucleotides match TRBD1. This CDR3 is built from 14 residues. After removal of 5 bases from V and 7 bases from J, the junction contained 4 bases not matched to a gene. CDR3 nucleotides: TGTGCCAGCAGTCCGAGACAGGGGAATTCACCCCTCCACTTT. Its translation: CASSPRQGNSPLHF.

The gene calls are TRBV10-1 and TRBJ1-2; possible D gene TRBD1, 5 bases. The CDR3 runs 14 residues. The germline gives CDR1 WNHNN, CDR2 SYGVQD (reference sequence). The ends were cut back, 6 bases at V and 6 bases at J, with 17 bases in the middle. CDR3 sequence: CASRRGRFPNGYTF. In DNA, the CDR3 is TGCGCCAGCAGGAGGGGCAGGTTCCCCAATGGCTACACCTTC.

On this clonotype itself: An end of the junction differs from the germline gene, which may be a read error. The rearrangement joins TRBV6-5 to TRBJ1-4; D perhaps matches TRBD1 (5 bases). Germline lookup yields CDR1 MNHEY and CDR2 SVGAGI. The CDR3 extends over 16 amino acids. CDR3 nucleotides: TGTGCCAGCAGTGACTCTGTGGGACGCCTTAATGAAAAACTGTTTTTT. This gives the protein CASSDSVGRLNEKLFF.

V is TRBV2 and J is TRBJ1-5; 8 bases line up with TRBD1. Germline-derived CDR1 and CDR2 are SNHLY and FYNNEI. Germline trimming cut 6 bases from V and 1 base from J; bases unmatched to any gene: 5. CDR3 length equals 15 residues. CDR3 coding DNA: TGTGCCAGCAGGGACAGGGCTGTGAGCAATCAGCCCCAGCATTTT. Amino acids: CASRDRAVSNQPQHF.

J is TRBJ1-1 and V is TRBV20-1; D unclear. Germline CDR1 DFQATT, CDR2 SNEGSKA (reference sequence). This CDR3 region has 16 residues. With 3 bases removed from V and 0 bases from J, the gap between germline ends came to 17 bases. For the CDR3, the DNA is TGCAGTGCTAGCTCCCCCTGGGCAGGACTGAACACTGAAGCTTTCTTT. This gives the protein CSASSPWAGLNTEAFF.

The table lists this clonotype with a few counts. The rearrangement links TRBV12-3 or TRBV12-4 to TRBJ2-1; 13 bases line up with TRBD2. CDR3 size: 15 residues. J lost 4 bases, V lost 7 bases, and 4 bases had no gene match. CDR3 loop: CASIGTSGVYNEQFF. CDR3 in DNA: TGTGCCAGCATCGGGACTAGCGGGGTATACAATGAGCAGTTCTTC.

The chain links TRBV20-1 to TRBJ1-5; a weak D match, TRBD1 (5 bases). V gave up 6 bases and J gave up 0 bases, with 18 bases separating them. The CDR3 runs 16 residues. CDR1 is DFQATT and CDR2 is SNEGSKA in the germline V gene (reference sequence). The CDR3, as DNA: TGCAGTGCCCTTCCCGGGGCGGGCCTTAGCAATCAGCCCCAGCATTTT. Its protein is CSALPGAGLSNQPQHF.

The chain is built from TRBV11-2 and TRBJ2-6, with 10 positions matching TRBD2. V was pared by 4 bases and J by 0 bases, with 9 bases of the junction left unmatched. The CDR3 has 19 residues. Germline loops: CDR1 SGHAT, CDR2 FQNNGV. DNA of the CDR3: TGTGCCAGCAGCTCGCCAGCGGGGGGGTCGGACTCTGGGGCCAACGTCCTGACTTTC. It codes for CASSSPAGGSDSGANVLTF. Full variable domain (missing parts from reference TRBV11-2 and TRBJ2-6): EAGVAQSPRYKIIEKRQSVAFWCNPISGHATLYWYQQILGQGPKLLIQFQNNGVVDDSQLPKDRFSAERLKGVDSTLKIQPAKLEDSAVYLCASSSPAGGSDSGANVLTFGAGSRLTVL.